The entry below gives a single T cell receptor beta chain sequence along with its context. Its antigen is as yet unknown. The CDR3 loop spans 16 amino acids. The V gene end was trimmed by 5 bases and the J gene end by 6 bases; junction bases not matched to a gene: 9. The germline V gene encodes CDR1 SNHLY and CDR2 FYNNEI. These data are taken from a study of beta chain features in type 1 diabetes. Study overall: There was similarity between patients and healthy donors in age, gender and cell yields. General study findings and limits: Among patients with Type 1 diabetes, TCRB CDR3s were moderately but significantly shorter in every one of the four CD4+ subsets. Fewer insertions but more deletions were seen at VDJ junctions in type 1 diabetes patients.

The entirety of the isolated RNA underwent reverse transcription, so expressed TCRB transcripts were sequenced. Only in-frame clones appear in the TCRdb table, and some are missing; sequencing was by immunoSEQ multiplex PCR. The table shows roughly 700,000 clones, with roughly 13% occurring only once. CD4+ cells of the naive, central memory, regulatory and stem cell-like memory types were sorted via CD45RO/CCR7/CD25/CD127/CD95/CD27. The sample comprised naive CD4+ T cells from blood. The V and J genes are TRBV2 and TRBJ2-1; TRBD1 agrees at 11 bases. The sequence was collected from a man in his late teens or twenties with type 1 diabetes. This CDR3 is CASSIGPGQGGNEQFF. CDR3 coding DNA: TGTGCCAGCAGTATAGGGCCGGGACAGGGGGGCAATGAGCAGTTCTTC.